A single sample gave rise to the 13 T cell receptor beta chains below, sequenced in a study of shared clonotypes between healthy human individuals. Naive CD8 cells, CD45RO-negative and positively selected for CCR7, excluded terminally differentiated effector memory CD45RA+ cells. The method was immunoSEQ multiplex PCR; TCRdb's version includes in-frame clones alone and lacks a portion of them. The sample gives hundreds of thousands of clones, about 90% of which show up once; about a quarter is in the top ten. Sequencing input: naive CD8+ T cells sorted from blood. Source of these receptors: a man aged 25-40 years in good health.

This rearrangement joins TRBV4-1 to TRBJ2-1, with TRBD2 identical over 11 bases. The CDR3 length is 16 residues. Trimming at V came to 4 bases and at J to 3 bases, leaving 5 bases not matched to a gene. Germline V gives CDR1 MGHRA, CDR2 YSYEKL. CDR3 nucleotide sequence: TGCGCCAGCAGCCTAGCTGGGACTAGCGGCTACAATGAGCAGTTCTTC. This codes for CASSLAGTSGYNEQFF.

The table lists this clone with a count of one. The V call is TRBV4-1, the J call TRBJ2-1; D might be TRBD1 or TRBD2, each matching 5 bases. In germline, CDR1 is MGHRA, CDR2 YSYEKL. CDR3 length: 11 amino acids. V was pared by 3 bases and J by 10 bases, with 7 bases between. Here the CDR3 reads CASSQGPEQFF. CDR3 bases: TGCGCCAGCAGCCAGGGACCGGAGCAGTTCTTC.

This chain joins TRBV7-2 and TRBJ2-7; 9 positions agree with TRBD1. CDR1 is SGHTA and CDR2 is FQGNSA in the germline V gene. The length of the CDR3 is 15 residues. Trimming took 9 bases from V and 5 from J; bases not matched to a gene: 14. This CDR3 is CASSPGTGFYNEQYF. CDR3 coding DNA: TGTGCCAGTTCACCCGGGACAGGGTTCTACAACGAGCAGTACTTC.

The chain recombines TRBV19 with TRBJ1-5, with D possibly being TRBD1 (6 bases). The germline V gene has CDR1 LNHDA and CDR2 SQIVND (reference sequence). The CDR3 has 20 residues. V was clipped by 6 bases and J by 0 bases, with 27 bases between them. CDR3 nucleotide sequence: TGTGCCAGTAGCACCAGGGGTAGGGACCAGAGGCCCGATAGCAATCAGCCCCAGCATTTT. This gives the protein CASSTRGRDQRPDSNQPQHF.

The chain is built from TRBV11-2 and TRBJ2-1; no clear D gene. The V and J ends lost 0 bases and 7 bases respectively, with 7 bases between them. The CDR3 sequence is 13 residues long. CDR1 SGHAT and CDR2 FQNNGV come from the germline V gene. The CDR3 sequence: CASSLDVLNEQFF. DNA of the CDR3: TGTGCCAGCAGCTTAGACGTTCTGAATGAGCAGTTCTTC.

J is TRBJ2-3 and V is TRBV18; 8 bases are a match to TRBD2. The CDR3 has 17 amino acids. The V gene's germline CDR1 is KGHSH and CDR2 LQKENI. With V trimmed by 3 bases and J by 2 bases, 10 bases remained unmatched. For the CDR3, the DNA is TGTGCCAGCTCACCTCCTGGCGGGACTAGATTCACAGATACGCAGTATTTT. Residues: CASSPPGGTRFTDTQYF.

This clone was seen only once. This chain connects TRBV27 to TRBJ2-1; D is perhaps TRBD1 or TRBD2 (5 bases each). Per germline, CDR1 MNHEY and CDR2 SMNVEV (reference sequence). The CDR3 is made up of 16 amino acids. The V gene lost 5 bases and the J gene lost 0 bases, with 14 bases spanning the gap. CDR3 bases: TGTGCCAGCAGTCCCCGGTGGGGGAGCTCCTACAATGAGCAGTTCTTC. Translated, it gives CASSPRWGSSYNEQFF.

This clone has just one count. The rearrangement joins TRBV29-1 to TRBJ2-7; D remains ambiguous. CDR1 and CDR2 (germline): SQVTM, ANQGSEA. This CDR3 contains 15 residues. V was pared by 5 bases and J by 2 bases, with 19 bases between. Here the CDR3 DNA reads TGCAGCGTTACCGCTTCCTCCCCCACAGCCTACGAGCAGTACTTC. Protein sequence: CSVTASSPTAYEQYF.

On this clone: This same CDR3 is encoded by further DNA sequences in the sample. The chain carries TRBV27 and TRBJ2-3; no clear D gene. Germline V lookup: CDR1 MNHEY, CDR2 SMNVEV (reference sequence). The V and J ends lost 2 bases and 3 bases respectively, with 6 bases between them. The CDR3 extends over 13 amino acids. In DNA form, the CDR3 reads TGTGCCAGCAGTTTAGGGCGTACAGATACGCAGTATTTT. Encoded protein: CASSLGRTDTQYF.

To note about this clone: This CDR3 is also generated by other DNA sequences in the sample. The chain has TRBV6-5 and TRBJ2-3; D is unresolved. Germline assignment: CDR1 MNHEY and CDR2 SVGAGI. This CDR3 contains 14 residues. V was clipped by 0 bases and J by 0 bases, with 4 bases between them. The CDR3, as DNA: TGTGCCAGCAGTTACTCAGCGAGCACAGATACGCAGTATTTT. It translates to CASSYSASTDTQYF.

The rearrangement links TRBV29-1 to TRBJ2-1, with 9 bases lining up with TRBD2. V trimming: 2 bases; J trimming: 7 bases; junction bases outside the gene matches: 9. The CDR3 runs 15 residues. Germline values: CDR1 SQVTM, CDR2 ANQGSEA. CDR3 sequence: CSVETGREGRNEQFF. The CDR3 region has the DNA TGCAGCGTTGAAACGGGGCGGGAGGGCCGAAATGAGCAGTTCTTC.

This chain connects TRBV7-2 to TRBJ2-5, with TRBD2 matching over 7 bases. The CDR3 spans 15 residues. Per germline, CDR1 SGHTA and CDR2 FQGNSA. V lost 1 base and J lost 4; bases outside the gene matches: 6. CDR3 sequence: CASSLVGGGPETQYF. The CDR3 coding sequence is TGTGCCAGCAGCTTAGTTGGGGGGGGTCCAGAGACCCAGTACTTC. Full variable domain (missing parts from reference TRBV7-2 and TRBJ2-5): GAGVSQSPSNKVTEKGKDVELRCDPISGHTALYWYRQSLGQGLEFLIYFQGNSAPDKSGLPSDRFSAERTGGSVSTLTIQRTQQEDSAVYLCASSLVGGGPETQYFGPGTRLLVL.

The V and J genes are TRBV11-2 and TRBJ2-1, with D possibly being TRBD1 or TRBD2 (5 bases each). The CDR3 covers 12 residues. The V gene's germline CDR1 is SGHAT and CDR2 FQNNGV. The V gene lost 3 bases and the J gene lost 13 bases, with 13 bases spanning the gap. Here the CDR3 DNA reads TGTGCCAGCAGCTTCGGTTTCGGGGACCAGTTCTTC. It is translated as CASSFGFGDQFF.